This T cell receptor (beta chain) stems from a study of blood T cell repertoires in COVID-19. With V trimmed by 5 bases and J by 7 bases, 4 bases remained unmatched. The CDR3 is made up of 13 amino acids. Per the germline V gene, CDR1 is SGHRS and CDR2 is YFSETQ. Only a few counts were recorded for this clone. Methods used by the authors: Amplifying reference gene primers gave estimates of nucleated cell counts. Here immunoSEQ multiplex PCR was the method, and the copy in TCRdb shows in-frame clones only, minus some. Clonal size and the V and J genes are those of that table, whereas D and trimming came from the DNA. The data show hundreds of thousands of clones, about four fifths seen once.

Material: peripheral blood. This sequence joins TRBV5-1 and TRBJ1-4; 8 positions match TRBD1. The sequence came from a woman over 75 with acute or convalescent COVID-19. The DNA of the CDR3 is TGCGCCAGCAGAGGACAGGGTACTGAAAAACTGTTTTTT. It specifies CASRGQGTEKLFF.